This TCR beta chain was sequenced during a study of blood T cell repertoires in COVID-19. Looking at the study overall: Samples representing acute and convalescent COVID-19 were sourced from the United States, Italy and Spain.

The CDR3 contains 16 residues. The V and J ends lost 5 bases and 6 bases, in that order; junction bases with no gene match: 8. Germline V gene data show CDR1 as LGHNA and CDR2 as YNFKEQ. As processed by the authors: Amplification of reference gene primers was used by the study to estimate nucleated cell counts. Clones were read by immunoSEQ multiplex PCR, and TCRdb kept only the in-frame ones, dropping some. V, J and clone size reflect that table, while D and trimming were determined from the DNA. Among around 270,000 clones listed, more than 85% were seen once. The Seattle patients joined while their infection was active and were tracked longitudinally afterward.

The receptor's source is a person under 35 with COVID-19, enrolled during active disease. Sequences were obtained from peripheral blood. This rearrangement joins TRBV4-2 to TRBJ2-1; 12 nucleotides line up with TRBD2. As DNA, the CDR3 is TGTGCCAGCAGCGTAAGACTAGCGGGAGTTGGCAATGAGCAGTTCTTC. Protein: CASSVRLAGVGNEQFF.